One and the same sample provided the 22 T cell receptor beta chains below, sequenced in a study of cytomegalovirus exposure and HLA in healthy donors. The PCR employed 60 Vbeta primers together with 13 Jbeta primers. Produced via immunoSEQ multiplex PCR; TCRdb's table is partial and in-frame only. The repertoire table contains 150,000 to 200,000 clones. The sample consisted of PBMCs. Source of these receptors: a young woman in good health and CMV-seropositive.

The chain carries TRBV5-6 and TRBJ2-3; TRBD2 aligns across 9 bases. The CDR3 covers 15 residues. Germline CDR1 SGHDT, CDR2 YYEEEE. Trimming removed 1 base from V and 3 bases from J; junction bases left unmatched: 3. CDR3 nucleotide sequence: TGTGCCAGCAGCTTGTTAGCGGGAGCGACAGATACGCAGTATTTT. It codes for CASSLLAGATDTQYF.

The rearrangement links TRBV9 to TRBJ1-3, with D tentatively TRBD1 (5 bases). V was cut by 0 bases and J by 3 bases, with 7 bases left in between. Germline-derived CDR1 and CDR2 are SGDLS and YYNGEE. The CDR3 runs to 14 residues. The CDR3 DNA sequence: TGTGCCAGCAGCGTAGAGGGGATTGGAAACACCATATATTTT. Amino acids: CASSVEGIGNTIYF.

The J gene is TRBJ2-1, the V gene TRBV5-6; TRBD2 agrees at 9 bases. Unmatched junction bases numbered 11, after V lost 6 bases and J lost 4 bases. CDR1 is SGHDT and CDR2 is YYEEEE in the germline V gene. CDR3 length equals 16 residues. CDR3 sequence reads: CASTPSLRGGYNEQFF. CDR3 DNA: TGTGCCAGCACTCCCTCCCTGCGGGGGGGATACAATGAGCAGTTCTTC.

The chain couples TRBV7-9 to TRBJ2-4; TRBD2 is a possible D gene (6 bases). V lost 1 base and J lost 0, with 16 bases in between. CDR1 is SEHNR and CDR2 is FQNEAQ in the germline V gene (reference sequence). The CDR3 is 18 amino acids. The CDR3 DNA reads as TGTGCCAGCAGCTTAGGTCAGGGAGGACCCTTAGCCAAAAACATTCAGTACTTC. It yields the protein CASSLGQGGPLAKNIQYF.

V and J are TRBV18 and TRBJ1-2; TRBD1 aligns across 9 bases. CDR1 KGHSH and CDR2 LQKENI come from the germline V gene. The CDR3 covers 12 residues. V lost 8 bases, J lost 8 bases, and 6 bases stayed unmatched. In DNA, the CDR3 is TGTGCCAGCACCCACAGGGGGCTAGGCTACACCTTC. It translates to CASTHRGLGYTF.

The chain joins TRBV4-1 to TRBJ1-4; no firm D call. The CDR3 length is 15 residues. The V end was cut by 0 bases, the J end by 3 bases, with 8 bases between. Per the germline V gene, CDR1 is MGHRA and CDR2 is YSYEKL. The CDR3 bases are TGCGCCAGCAGCCAAGACCCCTCAGCTAATGAAAAACTGTTTTTT. Translating gives CASSQDPSANEKLFF.

V is TRBV9 and J is TRBJ2-5; D might be TRBD2 (5 bases). The CDR3 length is 14 residues. Looked up from germline, CDR1 is SGDLS and CDR2 is YYNGEE. V lost 4 bases and J 11 bases, leaving 21 bases between the germline ends. CDR3 amino acids: CASSFSPAGEKQYF. CDR3 sequence (DNA): TGTGCCAGCAGCTTCTCCCCGGCGGGTGAAAAGCAGTACTTC.

This chain links TRBV4-1 with TRBJ2-7; D gene ambiguous. Germline values: CDR1 MGHRA, CDR2 YSYEKL. Between the trimmed V and J ends, which lost 0 bases and 5 bases, there was a span of 11 bases. CDR3 length: 14 residues. The CDR3 sequence is CASSQDPEVDEQYF. The CDR3 DNA reads as TGCGCCAGCAGCCAAGATCCCGAGGTCGACGAGCAGTACTTC.

The chain is built from TRBV30 and TRBJ2-5, with 10 bases that match TRBD2. The CDR3 sequence is 18 residues long. Germline CDR1 and CDR2: GTSNPN and SVGIG (reference sequence). J gave up 1 base and V 4 bases, and 15 bases lay outside the gene matches. CDR3 amino acids: CAWTTQRGGKNFQETQYF. In DNA form, the CDR3 reads TGTGCCTGGACAACCCAGCGGGGGGGTAAAAACTTCCAAGAGACCCAGTACTTC. Complete variable domain (other parts from reference TRBV30 and TRBJ2-5): SQTIHQWPATLVQPVGSPLSLECTVEGTSNPNLYWYRQAAGRGLQLLFYSVGIGQISSEVPQNLSASRPQDRQFILSSKKLLLSDSGFYLCAWTTQRGGKNFQETQYFGPGTRLLVL.

The genes are TRBV5-1 and TRBJ2-3; a possible D gene is TRBD1 (5 bases). This CDR3 contains 16 residues. The V end lost 0 bases, the J end lost 2 bases, and 13 bases lay between the germline ends. Germline-derived CDR1 and CDR2 are SGHRS and YFSETQ. DNA for the CDR3: TGCGCCAGCAGCTTGGATCCCAGGGATAACACAGATACGCAGTATTTT. Protein sequence: CASSLDPRDNTDTQYF.

The rearrangement joins TRBV5-1 to TRBJ2-2; 7 positions agree with TRBD1. The CDR3 is 18 amino acids. The germline gives CDR1 SGHRS, CDR2 YFSETQ. The J segment lost 3 bases and the V segment lost 2 bases, leaving 13 bases of the junction unmatched. The CDR3 loop reads CASSFSIYTDRDTGELFF. The CDR3 DNA sequence: TGCGCCAGCAGCTTTTCTATCTATACCGACAGGGACACCGGGGAGCTGTTTTTT.

This rearrangement joins TRBV6-4 to TRBJ1-2; D call uncertain. CDR1 is MRHNA, CDR2 SNTAGT, per germline. CDR3 length equals 17 residues. V shed 5 bases and J shed 6 bases, with 25 bases lying between them. The DNA of the CDR3 is TGTGCCAGCAGTATCCCGTTCCTCGACACACGGGGAAATGGCTACACCTTC. It is translated as CASSIPFLDTRGNGYTF.

CDR3 nucleotides: TGTGCCAGCTCACCGAACGCGCAAGGAAACACCATATATTTT. It encodes CASSPNAQGNTIYF. The chain has TRBV18 and TRBJ1-3; D remains unclear. The V gene lost 3 bases and the J gene lost 4 bases, with 10 bases spanning the gap. Germline V gene lookup returns CDR1 KGHSH and CDR2 LQKENI. This CDR3 contains 14 residues.

This sequence joins TRBV2 and TRBJ2-7; maybe TRBD2 (5 bases). Germline CDR1 and CDR2: SNHLY and FYNNEI. This CDR3 is built from 12 residues. Deletions cut 11 bases from V and 2 bases from J, with 13 bases between. The CDR3 protein is CASGNGPYEQYF. CDR3 sequence (DNA): TGTGCCTCCGGGAACGGACCCTACGAGCAGTACTTC.

The V call is TRBV9, the J call TRBJ1-3; TRBD1 agrees at 7 bases. V shed 3 bases and J 1 base; nucleotides not matched to a gene: 1. The germline gives CDR1 SGDLS, CDR2 YYNGEE. The CDR3 extends over 14 amino acids. The CDR3 loop is CASSAGQSGNTIYF. DNA of the CDR3: TGTGCCAGCAGCGCGGGACAGTCTGGAAACACCATATATTTT.

The rearrangement links TRBV9 to TRBJ1-4; no definite D call. CDR1 is SGDLS and CDR2 is YYNGEE in the germline V gene. The CDR3 extends over 15 amino acids. Trimming stripped 0 bases from V and 4 bases from J, with 10 bases between. CDR3 protein: CASSVGVSGNEKLFF. The CDR3 bases are TGTGCCAGCAGCGTAGGGGTTTCGGGTAATGAAAAACTGTTTTTT.

V gene TRBV19 combines with J gene TRBJ2-1; 7 bases agree with TRBD1. Germline CDR1 reads LNHDA; CDR2 reads SQIVND (reference sequence). The CDR3 spans 13 residues. J lost 8 bases, V lost 6 bases, and 7 bases had no gene match. The CDR3 is CASRSTGDHEQFF. As DNA, the CDR3 is TGTGCCAGTAGATCTACAGGGGACCATGAGCAGTTCTTC.

The chain combines TRBV7-6 with TRBJ1-6, with D perhaps matching TRBD1 (5 bases). V was shortened by 1 base and J by 1 base, with 8 bases between the two germline ends. The germline CDR1 and CDR2 sequences are SGHVS and FNYEAQ. This CDR3 has 16 residues. The CDR3 loop is CASSLEGLSYNSPLHF. For the CDR3, the DNA is TGTGCCAGCAGCTTAGAGGGGTTATCCTATAATTCACCCCTCCACTTT.

V gene TRBV13 combines with J gene TRBJ2-3; weak D call: TRBD2 (6 bases). The CDR3 contains 15 residues. Germline V lookup: CDR1 PRHDT, CDR2 FYEKMQ (reference sequence). V was trimmed by 1 base and J by 1 base, leaving 9 bases between them. The CDR3 loop is CASSLEASGTDTQYF. Written as DNA, the CDR3 is TGTGCCAGCAGCTTAGAAGCTAGCGGCACAGATACGCAGTATTTT.

Written as DNA, the CDR3 is TGCAGTGCTAGAGTGACTGATACGCAGTATTTT. Protein product: CSARVTDTQYF. The V and J genes are TRBV20-1 and TRBJ2-3, with D unclear. The CDR3 contains 11 residues. Germline V gene data show CDR1 as DFQATT and CDR2 as SNEGSKA (reference sequence). V lost 1 base, J lost 6 bases, and 5 bases lay in between.

The V and J genes are TRBV5-6 and TRBJ2-5; 9 bases agree with TRBD2. The germline gives CDR1 SGHDT, CDR2 YYEEEE. Losses at the gene ends were 3 bases for V and 2 bases for J; bases not matched to a gene: 17. The CDR3 has 19 amino acids. CDR3 DNA sequence: TGTGCCAGCAGCTGGGGGGGATCTCGTAGCGGGGGTCGTCAAGAGACCCAGTACTTC. It is translated as CASSWGGSRSGGRQETQYF.

This chain links TRBV18 with TRBJ1-5; 7 positions match TRBD1. Trimming cost V 5 bases and J 4 bases; bases outside gene matches: 5. The germline CDR1 and CDR2 sequences are KGHSH and LQKENI. The CDR3 totals 14 residues. The CDR3 DNA is TGTGCCAGCTCAACTGACAGGGCAAATCAGCCCCAGCATTTT. Protein: CASSTDRANQPQHF.